The 12 T cell receptor beta chains listed next were all sequenced from one sample in a study of blood T cell repertoires in COVID-19. Data came from immunoSEQ multiplex PCR; TCRdb stores just in-frame clones and leaves some out. This sample has under 75,000 clones; about 90% occur once, and the top ten carry about 13%. Sequencing was carried out using peripheral blood. These TCRs come from a man aged 55 to 70 with active COVID-19.

The chain recombines TRBV12-3 or TRBV12-4 with TRBJ1-1; D remains unclear. The V end lost 3 bases, the J end lost 1 base, and 6 bases lay between the germline ends. CDR3 length: 13 residues. This chain's CDR3 is CASSFGQNTEAFF. The CDR3 bases are TGTGCCAGCAGTTTTGGCCAGAACACTGAAGCTTTCTTT.

V and J are TRBV5-5 and TRBJ1-2, with no clear D. Germline V gives CDR1 SGHKS, CDR2 YYEKEE (reference sequence). V lost 6 bases and J 2 bases, leaving 23 bases between the germline ends. The CDR3 length is 17 residues. The CDR3 loop is CASNSEGAWSGNYGYTF. In nucleotides, the CDR3 is TGTGCCAGCAATTCAGAAGGTGCGTGGTCCGGGAACTATGGCTACACCTTC.

The gene calls are TRBV11-2 and TRBJ2-2, with TRBD2 matching over 12 bases. The germline CDR1 and CDR2 sequences are SGHAT and FQNNGV. V trimming: 1 base; J trimming: 0 bases; junction bases outside the gene matches: 6. The CDR3 contains 19 residues. This CDR3 reads CASSLGRGLAGPNTGELFF. The CDR3 DNA is TGTGCCAGCAGCTTAGGGCGGGGACTAGCGGGTCCGAACACCGGGGAGCTGTTTTTT.

The V gene is TRBV9, the J gene TRBJ2-3; possibly TRBD2 for D (6 bases). Germline V gene lookup returns CDR1 SGDLS and CDR2 YYNGEE. This CDR3 has 15 amino acids. The V end lost 2 bases, the J end lost 2 bases, and 12 bases lay between the germline ends. Written as DNA, the CDR3 is TGTGCCAGCAGCGTTAGGCGGGACCTCACAGATACGCAGTATTTT. The encoded protein is CASSVRRDLTDTQYF.

The chain links TRBV28 to TRBJ2-7; a possible D gene is TRBD1 (6 bases). CDR1 and CDR2 from the germline V gene are MDHEN and SYDVKM. The CDR3 length is 11 residues. The ends were cut back, 8 bases at V and 7 bases at J, with 12 bases in the middle. CDR3 sequence (DNA): TGTGCCAGCGGGGGCGAGTGGGAGCAGTACTTC. It translates to CASGGEWEQYF.

The J gene is TRBJ1-3, the V gene TRBV29-1, with D perhaps TRBD1 (5 bases). Trimming stripped 7 bases from V and 2 bases from J, with 9 bases between. Germline V gene lookup returns CDR1 SQVTM and CDR2 ANQGSEA. The CDR3 covers 12 residues. The CDR3 region has the DNA TGCAGCGCCAGGGTGGCTGGAAACACCATATATTTT. It specifies CSARVAGNTIYF.

This sequence joins TRBV10-3 and TRBJ2-1; 9 bases fit TRBD1. V shed 6 bases and J 1 base; nucleotides not matched to a gene: 1. This CDR3 is built from 14 residues. Germline CDR1 ENHRY, CDR2 SYGVKD. The CDR3 region has the DNA TGTGCCATCAGGGACAGGGGTTCCTACAATGAGCAGTTCTTC. Amino acid sequence: CAIRDRGSYNEQFF.

The chain couples TRBV18 to TRBJ2-3, with 9 bases aligning to TRBD2. J lost 5 bases, V lost 1 base, and 4 bases had no gene match. CDR1 is KGHSH, CDR2 LQKENI, per germline. The CDR3 has 15 residues. The CDR3 reads CASSPQTSGGDTQYF. CDR3 DNA sequence: TGTGCCAGCTCACCACAGACTAGCGGCGGAGATACGCAGTATTTT.

V usage is TRBV6-6 and J usage is TRBJ2-7, with 12 bases lining up with TRBD2. CDR1 is MNHNY and CDR2 is SVGAGI in the germline V gene (reference sequence). The junction had 9 bases not matched to a gene; V was cut back by 6 bases and J by 3 bases. CDR3 length: 16 residues. In DNA form, the CDR3 reads TGTGCCAGCAGATATATGACTAGCGGGAGAGACTACGAGCAGTACTTC. It encodes CASRYMTSGRDYEQYF.

This rearrangement joins TRBV19 to TRBJ2-2; possibly TRBD2 for D (7 bases). The CDR3 loop spans 16 amino acids. Germline CDR1 is LNHDA and CDR2 is SQIVND (reference sequence). Trimming cost V 1 base and J 4 bases, with 13 bases left between them. The CDR3 region has the DNA TGTGCCAGTAGTATAGTCCGGGGGGCGAGCACCGGGGAGCTGTTTTTT. This encodes CASSIVRGASTGELFF.

The V and J genes are TRBV4-3 and TRBJ2-1, with TRBD2 matching 7 bases. The CDR3 length is 15 residues. V was pared by 8 bases and J by 2 bases, with 9 bases of the junction left unmatched. Per the germline V gene, CDR1 is LGHNA and CDR2 is YSLEER. The CDR3 reads CASHRGDGAYNEQFF. The CDR3 DNA follows: TGCGCCAGCCACCGGGGGGACGGCGCCTACAATGAGCAGTTCTTC.

J is TRBJ2-1 and V is TRBV30; no clear D. The CDR3 covers 12 residues. Germline V lookup: CDR1 GTSNPN, CDR2 SVGIG (reference sequence). Trimming pared 4 bases from V and 5 bases from J, leaving 9 bases between. Here the CDR3 reads CAWTRDHNEQFF. For the CDR3, the DNA is TGTGCCTGGACCCGAGATCACAATGAGCAGTTCTTC.